Described below is a single T cell receptor beta chain sequence and its context. Its specificity is unknown. This record belongs to a study of shared clonotypes between healthy human individuals. Study information: Donors had three CD4 naive, three CD4 memory, two CD8 naive and one CD8 memory plate apiece. Findings and caveats of the study: Relative to clonotypes present in all four donors, those not shared had lower generation probabilities.

Germline V lookup: CDR1 MNHNY, CDR2 SVGAGI (reference sequence). V lost 5 bases to trimming and J lost 2 bases; unmatched junction nucleotides: 4. The CDR3 has 14 residues. Here immunoSEQ multiplex PCR was the method, and the copy in TCRdb shows in-frame clones only, minus some. The sample lists about 1.1 million clones, approximately 80% occurring once. This sequence originates from a man between 18 and 29 years old in good health. Some clones in this sample may be carry-over from other donors' samples. Sample: memory CD4+ T cells from PBMCs. Subset meaning: CD45RA-negative fraction. The chain uses TRBV6-6 and TRBJ1-2, with 8 bases identical to TRBD1. The CDR3 DNA follows: TGTGCCAGCAGTGTCCGGGACAGGAACTATGGCTACACCTTC. It yields the protein CASSVRDRNYGYTF.